Included here is one T cell receptor (beta chain) sequence, with context. These data belong to a study of blood T cell repertoires in COVID-19. Under the authors' procedure: Reference gene primer amplification yielded estimated nucleated cell counts. Clones were read by immunoSEQ multiplex PCR, and TCRdb kept only the in-frame ones, dropping some. The V and J calls and clone size were taken over from that table, and D and trimming were inferred from the DNA. The sample lists roughly 110,000 clones; roughly 91% were seen once. With 3 bases clipped from V and 1 base from J, the junction kept 2 bases outside the gene matches. The CDR3 length is 14 residues. Looked up from germline, CDR1 is SEHNR and CDR2 is FQNEAQ (reference sequence).

Sequenced material: peripheral blood. This sequence was found in a human donor with acute or convalescent COVID-19. The donor label of this sample is uncertain. This sequence joins TRBV7-9 and TRBJ1-1; TRBD1 agrees at 7 bases. The CDR3 DNA is TGTGCCAGCAGCTTTGGGACAGCGAACACTGAAGCTTTCTTT. Translation gives CASSFGTANTEAFF.